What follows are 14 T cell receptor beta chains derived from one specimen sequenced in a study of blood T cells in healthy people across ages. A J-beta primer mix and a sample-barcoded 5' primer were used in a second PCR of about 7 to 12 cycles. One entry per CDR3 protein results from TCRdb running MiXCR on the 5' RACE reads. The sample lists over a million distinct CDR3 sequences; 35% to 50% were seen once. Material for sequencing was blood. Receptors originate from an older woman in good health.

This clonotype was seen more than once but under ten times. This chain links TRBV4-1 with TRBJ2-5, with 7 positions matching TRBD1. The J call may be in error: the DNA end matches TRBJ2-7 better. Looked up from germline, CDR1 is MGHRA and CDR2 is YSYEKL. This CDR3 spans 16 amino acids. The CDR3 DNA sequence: TGCGCCAGCAGCCAAGATTGGACAGGTATTACTCCCGAGCAGTACTTC. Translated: CASSQDWTGITPEQYF.

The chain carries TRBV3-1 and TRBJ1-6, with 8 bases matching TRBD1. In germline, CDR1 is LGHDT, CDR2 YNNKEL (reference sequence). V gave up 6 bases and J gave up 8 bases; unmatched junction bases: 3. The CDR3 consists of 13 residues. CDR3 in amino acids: CASSPGGDSPLHF. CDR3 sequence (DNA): TGTGCCAGCAGTCCAGGGGGCGATTCACCCCTCCACTTT.

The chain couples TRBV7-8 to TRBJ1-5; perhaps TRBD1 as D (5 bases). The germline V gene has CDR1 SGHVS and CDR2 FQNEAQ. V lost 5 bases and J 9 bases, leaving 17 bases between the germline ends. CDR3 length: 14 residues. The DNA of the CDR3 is TGTGCCAGCAGCCCGGACACGTCCCAAGGGCCCCAGCATTTT. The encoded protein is CASSPDTSQGPQHF.

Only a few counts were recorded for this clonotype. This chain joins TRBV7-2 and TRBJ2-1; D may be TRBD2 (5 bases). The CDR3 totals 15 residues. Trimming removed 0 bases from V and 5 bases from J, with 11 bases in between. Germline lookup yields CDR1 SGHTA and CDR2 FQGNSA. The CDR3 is CASSLASGLHNEQFF. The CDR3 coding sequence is TGTGCCAGCAGCTTAGCCAGCGGACTTCACAATGAGCAGTTCTTC. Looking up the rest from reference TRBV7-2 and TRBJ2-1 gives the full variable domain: GAGVSQSPSNKVTEKGKDVELRCDPISGHTALYWYRQSLGQGLEFLIYFQGNSAPDKSGLPSDRFSAERTGGSVSTLTIQRTQQEDSAVYLCASSLASGLHNEQFFGPGTRLTVL.

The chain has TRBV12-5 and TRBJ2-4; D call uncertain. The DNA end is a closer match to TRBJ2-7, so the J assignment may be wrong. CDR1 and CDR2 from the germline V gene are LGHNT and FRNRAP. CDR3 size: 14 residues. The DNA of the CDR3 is TGTGCTAGTGGTCCCGACTTGCAGTCCTACGAGCAGTACTTC. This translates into CASGPDLQSYEQYF.

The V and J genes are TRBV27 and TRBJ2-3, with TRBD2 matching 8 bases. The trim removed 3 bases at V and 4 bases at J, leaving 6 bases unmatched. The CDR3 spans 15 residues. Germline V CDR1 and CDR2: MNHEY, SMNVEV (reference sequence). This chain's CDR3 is CASSFTGGFSDTQYF. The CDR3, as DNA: TGTGCCAGCAGTTTTACGGGAGGGTTTTCAGATACGCAGTATTTT.

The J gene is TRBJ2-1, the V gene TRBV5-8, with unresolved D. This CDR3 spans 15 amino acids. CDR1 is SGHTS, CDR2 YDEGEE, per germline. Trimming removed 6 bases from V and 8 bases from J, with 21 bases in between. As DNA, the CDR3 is TGTGCCAGCACCCTATTCGGCAGCCTTCTCGATGAGCAGTTCTTC. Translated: CASTLFGSLLDEQFF. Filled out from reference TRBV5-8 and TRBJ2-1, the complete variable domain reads EAGVTQSPTHLIKTRGQQATLRCSPISGHTSVYWYQQALGLGLQFLLWYDEGEERNRGNFPPRFSGRQFPNYSSELNVNALELEDSALYLCASTLFGSLLDEQFFGPGTRLTVL.

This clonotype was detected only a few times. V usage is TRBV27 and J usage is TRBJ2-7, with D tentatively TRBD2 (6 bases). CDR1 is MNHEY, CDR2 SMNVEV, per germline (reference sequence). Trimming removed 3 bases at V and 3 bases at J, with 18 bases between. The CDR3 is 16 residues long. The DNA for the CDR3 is TGTGCCAGCAGTTTTGGGGTAGGGGAGGTTTACTACGAGCAGTACTTC. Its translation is CASSFGVGEVYYEQYF.

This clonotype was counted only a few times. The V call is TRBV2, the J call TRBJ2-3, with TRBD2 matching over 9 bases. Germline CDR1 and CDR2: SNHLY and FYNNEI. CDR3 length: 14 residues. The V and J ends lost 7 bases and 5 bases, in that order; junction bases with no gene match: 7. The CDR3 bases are TGTGCCAGCATTGGACTAGCGCAGGGAGATACGCAGTATTTT. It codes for CASIGLAQGDTQYF.

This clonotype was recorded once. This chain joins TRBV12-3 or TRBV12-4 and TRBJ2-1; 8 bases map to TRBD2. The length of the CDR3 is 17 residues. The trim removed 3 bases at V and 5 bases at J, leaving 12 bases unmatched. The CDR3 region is CASSFSRPGLVDNEQFF. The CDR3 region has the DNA TGTGCCAGCAGTTTTAGCCGGCCGGGACTAGTCGACAATGAGCAGTTCTTC.

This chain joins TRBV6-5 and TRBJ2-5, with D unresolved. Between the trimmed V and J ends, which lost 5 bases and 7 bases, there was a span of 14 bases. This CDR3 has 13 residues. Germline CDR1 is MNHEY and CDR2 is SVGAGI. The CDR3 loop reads CASSDTGLGTQYF. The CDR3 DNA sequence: TGTGCCAGCAGTGACACTGGTCTTGGGACCCAGTACTTC.

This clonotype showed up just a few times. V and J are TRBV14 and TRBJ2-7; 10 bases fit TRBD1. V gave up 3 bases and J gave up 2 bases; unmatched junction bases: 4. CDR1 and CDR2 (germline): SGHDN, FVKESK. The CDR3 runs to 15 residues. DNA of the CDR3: TGTGCCAGCAGCCACCGGGACAGGGGTACCTACGAGCAGTACTTC. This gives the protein CASSHRDRGTYEQYF.

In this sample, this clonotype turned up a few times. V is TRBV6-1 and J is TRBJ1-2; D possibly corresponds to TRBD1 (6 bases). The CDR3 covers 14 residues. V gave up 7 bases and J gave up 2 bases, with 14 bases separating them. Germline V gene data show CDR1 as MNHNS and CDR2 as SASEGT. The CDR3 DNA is TGTGCCAGCACCCCGGACAGACGAAACTATGGCTACACCTTC. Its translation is CASTPDRRNYGYTF.

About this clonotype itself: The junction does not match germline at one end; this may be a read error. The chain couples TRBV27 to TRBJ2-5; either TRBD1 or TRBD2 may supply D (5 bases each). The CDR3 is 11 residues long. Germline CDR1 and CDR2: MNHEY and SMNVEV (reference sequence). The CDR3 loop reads CANSSLGEQYF. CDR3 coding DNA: TGTGCCAACAGTTCCCTAGGGGAGCAGTACTTC.